This T cell receptor beta chain was recovered during a study of shared clonotypes between healthy human individuals. The V end was cut by 3 bases, the J end by 8 bases, with 17 bases between. The CDR3 consists of 15 residues. Germline V lookup: CDR1 SGHVS, CDR2 FNYEAQ. This clone came up a few times. Method: immunoSEQ multiplex PCR; TCRdb's copy keeps in-frame clones and lacks some. The data contain a few million clones, roughly nine tenths of them singletons. The material sequenced was naive CD4+ T cells sorted from blood. The subset: CD45RA+ positively selected. The chain carries TRBV7-6 and TRBJ2-1; TRBD1 is a possible D gene (5 bases). This receptor was identified in a man younger than 35 in good health. The CDR3 coding sequence is TGTGCCAGCAGCTTGCAAGGGCAGGGAATAGATGAGCAGTTCTTC. Amino acid sequence: CASSLQGQGIDEQFF.